The 2 T cell receptor beta chains below were found in one sample sequenced in a study of blood T cell repertoires in COVID-19. The table came from immunoSEQ multiplex PCR; TCRdb's copy has only in-frame clones and leaves some out. This sample carries under 95,000 clones, under 95% of them seen once, and the ten largest clones take around 3.9%. The material sequenced was peripheral blood. The receptors originated from a woman in her 50s in a cohort sampled during active COVID-19.

The chain couples TRBV3-1 (or the pseudogene TRBV3-2) to TRBJ1-6; 10 bases are shared with TRBD1. V shed 6 bases and J 9 bases; nucleotides not matched to a gene: 2. CDR1 is LGHDT and CDR2 is YNNKEL in the germline V gene (reference sequence). The CDR3 totals 13 residues. CDR3 residues: CASRGTGASPLHF. The CDR3 nucleotides read TGTGCCAGCAGAGGGACAGGGGCTTCACCCCTCCACTTT.

V usage is TRBV6-4 and J usage is TRBJ2-5; weak D call: TRBD1 (6 bases). CDR1 and CDR2 (germline): MRHNA, SNTAGT. CDR3 length: 13 residues. Between the trimmed V and J ends, which lost 3 bases and 9 bases, there was a span of 14 bases. This CDR3 is CASSEGDTRAQYF. CDR3 nucleotide sequence: TGTGCCAGCAGTGAAGGGGACACTCGGGCCCAGTACTTC.